This T cell receptor beta chain was identified during a study of blood T cells in healthy people across ages. This clonotype was counted only a few times. Using a J-beta primer mix together with a sample-barcoded 5' primer, a second PCR was run for about 6 to 12 cycles. Each CDR3 protein is one row after TCRdb ran MiXCR on the 5' RACE reads. The sample lists around 780,000 distinct CDR3 sequences; approximately 24% were seen once. The CDR3 is made up of 13 amino acids. CDR1 is DFQATT and CDR2 is SNEGSKA in the germline V gene (reference sequence). Trimming removed 1 base from V and 0 bases from J, with 6 bases in between. These data also formed part of another study, on T cells of mothers and their children.

Sequenced input: blood. The clonotype was recovered from a boy aged 10-17 years in good health. The chain recombines TRBV20-1 with TRBJ2-5; tentatively, D is TRBD1 (6 bases). The chain's CDR3 is CSARGTDQETQYF. CDR3 DNA: TGCAGTGCTAGAGGGACAGACCAAGAGACCCAGTACTTC.